This is a list of T cell receptor beta chains from one sample in a study of T cells after yellow fever vaccination. TCRdb analysed the 5' RACE reads with MiXCR anew, one entry per CDR3 protein. The top ten clones hold 24% of a sample with about 340,000 distinct CDR3 sequences, almost 4% of them seen once. Sample: PBMCs, taken 5 days after the yellow fever booster vaccination. The source is a man younger than 35 who received the YFV17D yellow fever vaccine. Each CDR3 is given with its conserved first and last residue. The order of the fields is V gene, clone size, J gene, D gene, CDR3 protein, CDR3 DNA. A D gene is named only where the DNA matches it firmly. Only some rows state a clone size, as once, few, many or a class for expanded clones.

v_gene: TRBV6-1; abundance: NA; j_gene: TRBJ1-5; d_gene: TRBD1; CDR3aa: CASSLDRANQPQHF; CDR3nt: TGTGCCAGCAGCCTAGACAGGGCCAATCAGCCCCAGCATTTT
v_gene: TRBV5-1; abundance: NA; j_gene: TRBJ1-4; d_gene: NA; CDR3aa: CASSFRGATNEKLFF; CDR3nt: TGCGCCAGCAGCTTCCGGGGTGCAACTAATGAAAAACTGTTTTTT
v_gene: TRBV7-2; abundance: NA; j_gene: TRBJ1-2; d_gene: NA; CDR3aa: CASSFGNDPGYTF; CDR3nt: TGTGCCAGCAGCTTTGGCAACGATCCTGGCTACACCTTC
v_gene: TRBV20-1; abundance: many; j_gene: TRBJ2-1; d_gene: NA; CDR3aa: CSARPRDSARSYNEQFF; CDR3nt: TGCAGTGCTAGGCCCCGGGACTCCGCTCGCTCCTACAATGAGCAGTTCTTC
v_gene: TRBV11-2; abundance: NA; j_gene: TRBJ1-6; d_gene: NA; CDR3aa: CASSPQGLNSPLHF; CDR3nt: TGTGCCAGCAGCCCACAAGGACTTAATTCACCCCTCCACTTT
v_gene: TRBV29-1; abundance: many; j_gene: TRBJ2-4; d_gene: TRBD2; CDR3aa: CSVESGGNIQYF; CDR3nt: TGCAGCGTTGAGTCGGGGGGAAACATTCAGTACTTC
v_gene: TRBV30; abundance: few; j_gene: TRBJ1-1; d_gene: NA; CDR3aa: CAWSPLLGAFF; CDR3nt: TGTGCCTGGAGTCCTTTGCTCGGGGCTTTCTTT
v_gene: TRBV4-3; abundance: NA; j_gene: TRBJ2-7; d_gene: NA; CDR3aa: CASRQAVTGNYEQYF; CDR3nt: TGCGCCAGCAGGCAGGCTGTGACGGGAAACTACGAGCAGTACTTC
v_gene: TRBV7-2; abundance: many; j_gene: TRBJ2-3; d_gene: NA; CDR3aa: CASSLRMDTQYF; CDR3nt: TGTGCCAGCAGCCTGAGGATGGATACGCAGTATTTT
v_gene: TRBV19; abundance: NA; j_gene: TRBJ1-3; d_gene: NA; CDR3aa: CASSSGYSGNTIYF; CDR3nt: TGTGCCAGTAGTAGCGGCTACTCTGGAAACACCATATATTTT
v_gene: TRBV24-1; abundance: few; j_gene: TRBJ2-3; d_gene: NA; CDR3aa: CATSGRRDTQYF; CDR3nt: TGTGCCACCAGTGGTAGAAGGGATACGCAGTATTTT
v_gene: TRBV5-6; abundance: few; j_gene: TRBJ1-5; d_gene: NA; CDR3aa: CASSLSRARRHF; CDR3nt: TGTGCCAGCAGCTTATCCAGGGCCCGTAGGCATTTT
v_gene: TRBV20-1; abundance: many; j_gene: TRBJ1-5; d_gene: NA; CDR3aa: CSAGPGPLSNQPQHF; CDR3nt: TGCAGTGCCGGACCGGGACCTCTGAGCAATCAGCCCCAGCATTTT
v_gene: TRBV7-2; abundance: many; j_gene: TRBJ2-5; d_gene: NA; CDR3aa: CASSLNMGRAETQYF; CDR3nt: TGTGCCAGCAGCTTAAACATGGGACGGGCAGAGACCCAGTACTTC
v_gene: TRBV7-9; abundance: few; j_gene: TRBJ1-2; d_gene: NA; CDR3aa: CASSLGDRGLTYGYTF; CDR3nt: TGTGCCAGCAGCTTGGGGGACCGGGGCCTGACCTATGGCTACACCTTC
v_gene: TRBV6-2/TRBV6-3; abundance: many; j_gene: TRBJ2-7; d_gene: TRBD1; CDR3aa: CASTSWDRRYF; CDR3nt: TGTGCCAGCACCTCCTGGGACAGGCGGTACTTC
v_gene: TRBV6-2/TRBV6-3; abundance: NA; j_gene: TRBJ2-7; d_gene: TRBD1; CDR3aa: CASSYRPGTGSYEQYF; CDR3nt: TGTGCCAGCAGTTACCGACCAGGGACAGGGAGCTACGAGCAGTACTTC
v_gene: TRBV5-1; abundance: many; j_gene: TRBJ1-5; d_gene: NA; CDR3aa: CASSLDPNQPQHF; CDR3nt: TGCGCCAGCAGCTTGGATCCCAATCAGCCCCAGCATTTT
v_gene: TRBV5-8; abundance: NA; j_gene: TRBJ2-5; d_gene: TRBD1; CDR3aa: CASSSRDREYF; CDR3nt: TGTGCCAGCAGCTCCCGGGACAGGGAGTACTTC
v_gene: TRBV20-1; abundance: many; j_gene: TRBJ1-2; d_gene: NA; CDR3aa: CSGSGDRDYGYTF; CDR3nt: TGCAGTGGATCAGGGGACCGGGACTATGGCTACACCTTC
v_gene: TRBV2; abundance: many; j_gene: TRBJ1-4; d_gene: NA; CDR3aa: CASSDTTTTNEKLFF; CDR3nt: TGTGCCAGCAGTGACACTACAACAACTAATGAAAAACTGTTTTTT
v_gene: TRBV15; abundance: many; j_gene: TRBJ2-1; d_gene: TRBD1; CDR3aa: CATSRDSRGNEQFF; CDR3nt: TGTGCCACCAGCAGAGATTCCAGGGGGAATGAGCAGTTCTTC
v_gene: TRBV7-2; abundance: many; j_gene: TRBJ2-6; d_gene: NA; CDR3aa: CASSFPGRLVTYHSGANVLTF; CDR3nt: TGTGCCAGCAGCTTCCCGGGCAGACTTGTCACTTATCACTCTGGGGCCAACGTCCTGACTTTC
v_gene: TRBV18; abundance: few; j_gene: TRBJ2-5; d_gene: NA; CDR3aa: CASSRLVSETQYF; CDR3nt: TGTGCCAGCTCACGACTGGTTTCGGAGACCCAGTACTTC
v_gene: TRBV5-1; abundance: few; j_gene: TRBJ2-2; d_gene: TRBD2; CDR3aa: CASSESGGPNTGELFF; CDR3nt: TGCGCCAGCAGCGAAAGCGGGGGCCCGAACACCGGGGAGCTGTTTTTT
v_gene: TRBV5-6; abundance: few; j_gene: TRBJ1-2; d_gene: TRBD1; CDR3aa: CASSETGVGYGYTF; CDR3nt: TGTGCCAGCAGCGAGACAGGGGTGGGCTATGGCTACACCTTC
v_gene: TRBV7-2; abundance: few; j_gene: TRBJ2-7; d_gene: NA; CDR3aa: CASSLEWLATYEQYF; CDR3nt: TGTGCCAGCAGCTTAGAGTGGCTAGCTACCTACGAGCAGTACTTC
v_gene: TRBV6-4; abundance: many; j_gene: TRBJ2-1; d_gene: TRBD2; CDR3aa: CASSDSSGAYNEQFF; CDR3nt: TGTGCCAGCAGTGACTCTAGCGGGGCCTACAATGAGCAGTTCTTC
v_gene: TRBV7-9; abundance: few; j_gene: TRBJ1-1; d_gene: TRBD1; CDR3aa: CASSSSTGFTEAFF; CDR3nt: TGTGCCAGCAGCTCCTCGACAGGGTTCACTGAAGCTTTCTTT
v_gene: TRBV5-4; abundance: many; j_gene: TRBJ1-1; d_gene: NA; CDR3aa: CASSPGLAAEAFF; CDR3nt: TGTGCCAGCAGCCCGGGCCTGGCCGCTGAAGCTTTCTTT
v_gene: TRBV12-3/TRBV12-4; abundance: NA; j_gene: TRBJ2-1; d_gene: NA; CDR3aa: CASSPGPNNEQFF; CDR3nt: TGTGCCAGCAGCCCCGGACCTAACAATGAGCAGTTCTTC
v_gene: TRBV20-1; abundance: many; j_gene: TRBJ2-2; d_gene: NA; CDR3aa: CSARDPRGANTGELFF; CDR3nt: TGCAGTGCTAGAGATCCCAGGGGAGCGAACACCGGGGAGCTGTTTTTT
v_gene: TRBV11-1; abundance: few; j_gene: TRBJ2-5; d_gene: NA; CDR3aa: CASSLESRVTQYF; CDR3nt: TGTGCCAGCAGCTTAGAGAGCCGAGTGACCCAGTACTTC
v_gene: TRBV19; abundance: NA; j_gene: TRBJ1-3; d_gene: NA; CDR3aa: CASSSRDKGNTIYF; CDR3nt: TGTGCCAGTAGTAGCCGGGACAAGGGAAACACCATATATTTT
v_gene: TRBV5-1; abundance: few; j_gene: TRBJ2-1; d_gene: NA; CDR3aa: CASSSRAVGGPGGNEQFF; CDR3nt: TGCGCCAGCAGCTCGCGGGCCGTCGGGGGGCCCGGGGGAAATGAGCAGTTCTTC
v_gene: TRBV3-1; abundance: NA; j_gene: TRBJ2-1; d_gene: NA; CDR3aa: CASSRLVQGVSYNEQFF; CDR3nt: TGTGCCAGCAGCCGCCTCGTTCAGGGAGTCTCCTACAATGAGCAGTTCTTC
v_gene: TRBV7-2; abundance: many; j_gene: TRBJ2-3; d_gene: NA; CDR3aa: CASSTRNTQYF; CDR3nt: TGTGCCAGCAGCACCCGAAACACGCAGTATTTT
v_gene: TRBV7-2; abundance: few; j_gene: TRBJ2-3; d_gene: NA; CDR3aa: CASSLWGTPVTQYF; CDR3nt: TGTGCCAGCAGCTTATGGGGCACTCCGGTTACGCAGTATTTT
v_gene: TRBV5-1; abundance: NA; j_gene: TRBJ2-1; d_gene: NA; CDR3aa: CASSLVQAEQFF; CDR3nt: TGCGCCAGCAGCTTGGTTCAGGCAGAGCAGTTCTTC
v_gene: TRBV7-9; abundance: NA; j_gene: TRBJ1-5; d_gene: NA; CDR3aa: CACQDGNSNQPQHF; CDR3nt: TGTGCCTGCCAAGACGGAAATAGCAATCAGCCCCAGCATTTT